Presented here are 14 T cell receptor beta chains from one specimen sequenced in a study of blood T cell repertoires in COVID-19. Clones were sequenced by immunoSEQ multiplex PCR, and TCRdb holds only the in-frame ones, with some missing. The sample yields 250,000 or so clones, 92% seen once. Sequenced input: peripheral blood. Receptor source: a man aged 25-40 years with COVID-19, enrolled during active disease.

This chain joins TRBV6-6 and TRBJ1-5, with a tentative D call TRBD1 (5 bases). Germline loops: CDR1 MNHNY, CDR2 SVGAGI (reference sequence). This CDR3 spans 14 amino acids. The V gene lost 0 bases and the J gene lost 7 bases, with 10 bases spanning the gap. For the CDR3, the DNA is TGTGCCAGCAGTTACTCGGGCAGGGAACAGCCCCAGCATTTT. Translating it yields CASSYSGREQPQHF.

The chain combines TRBV7-7 with TRBJ1-3; a possible D gene is TRBD1 (5 bases). The CDR3 is made up of 15 amino acids. Deletions cut 1 base from V and 0 bases from J, with 7 bases between. CDR1 and CDR2 from the germline V gene are SSHAT and FNYEAQ (reference sequence). The CDR3 region is CASSLDRNSGNTIYF. In DNA, the CDR3 is TGTGCCAGCAGCTTAGACAGGAACTCTGGAAACACCATATATTTT.

V is TRBV5-6 and J is TRBJ2-7; a weak D match, TRBD1 (5 bases). Trimming pared 1 base from V and 5 bases from J, leaving 13 bases between. CDR3 size: 14 residues. CDR1 and CDR2 (germline): SGHDT, YYEEEE. The DNA of the CDR3 is TGTGCCAGCAGCTTGCCCCAGGGTCCCCACGAGCAGTACTTC. This codes for CASSLPQGPHEQYF.

V and J are TRBV4-1 and TRBJ1-5, with unresolved D. The CDR3 loop spans 17 amino acids. The V and J ends lost 0 bases and 1 base respectively, with 13 bases between them. In germline, CDR1 is MGHRA, CDR2 YSYEKL. The CDR3 DNA sequence: TGCGCCAGCAGCCAAGATGGTGGAGGGTTGAGCAATCAGCCCCAGCATTTT. It codes for CASSQDGGGLSNQPQHF.

The chain is built from TRBV5-7 and TRBJ1-5, with D maybe TRBD1 (5 bases). TRBV5-7 is assigned to the ORF class and has an uncertain function. V lost 0 bases to trimming and J lost 5 bases, with 9 bases between them. The CDR3 is 14 residues long. CDR3 residues: CASSLAGTDQPQHF. The CDR3 nucleotides read TGTGCCAGCAGCTTGGCCGGGACTGATCAGCCCCAGCATTTT.

The rearrangement links TRBV7-6 to TRBJ2-7; no clear D gene. Per the germline V gene, CDR1 is SGHVS and CDR2 is FNYEAQ. This CDR3 is built from 15 residues. V was cut by 1 base and J by 4 bases, with 14 bases left in between. CDR3 sequence (DNA): TGTGCCAGCAGCTTAGAACACAGTGACGTATACGAGCAGTACTTC. Protein product: CASSLEHSDVYEQYF.

The J gene is TRBJ2-7, the V gene TRBV12-5, with 8 bases aligning to TRBD2. Germline V CDR1 and CDR2: LGHNT, FRNRAP. The length of the CDR3 is 15 residues. The V gene end was trimmed by 1 base and the J gene end by 1 base; junction bases not matched to a gene: 3. The CDR3 region is CASGLASGPSYEQYF. The CDR3 DNA sequence: TGTGCTAGTGGTTTGGCTAGCGGGCCATCCTACGAGCAGTACTTC.

This sequence joins TRBV2 and TRBJ1-4, with 8 bases matching TRBD1. The CDR3 extends over 13 amino acids. CDR1 is SNHLY, CDR2 FYNNEI, per germline. Unmatched junction bases numbered 8, after V lost 9 bases and J lost 8 bases. Here the CDR3 DNA reads TGTGCCAGTTCAGGGGGCGGTGCGGAAAAACTGTTTTTT. Translation: CASSGGGAEKLFF. The variable domain in full, with the rest retrieved from reference TRBV2 and TRBJ1-4, is EPEVTQTPSHQVTQMGQEVILRCVPISNHLYFYWYRQILGQKVEFLVSFYNNEISEKSEIFDDQFSVERPDGSNFTLKIRSTKLEDSAMYFCASSGGGAEKLFFGSGTQLSVL.

The chain employs TRBV6-5 and TRBJ1-6; unclear D gene. Trimming pared 2 bases from V and 10 bases from J, leaving 15 bases between. CDR1 is MNHEY, CDR2 SVGAGI, per germline. The CDR3 consists of 15 residues. CDR3 sequence: CASSYDGEEGSPLHF. The DNA of the CDR3 is TGTGCCAGCAGTTACGATGGAGAGGAGGGCTCACCCCTCCACTTT.

This CDR3 is CTSSQDPGRGREGNTIYF. CDR3 DNA: TGCACCAGCAGCCAAGATCCTGGCAGGGGGCGCGAAGGAAACACCATATATTTT. This rearrangement joins TRBV1 to TRBJ1-3; TRBD1, the D gene given by the table, was not confirmed from the DNA. TRBV1 counts as a pseudogene. There are 18 residues in the CDR3.

This chain links TRBV3-1 (or the pseudogene TRBV3-2) with TRBJ1-1, with a tentative D call TRBD1 (6 bases). From germline, CDR1 is LGHDT and CDR2 YNNKEL (reference sequence). CDR3 size: 19 residues. Trimming removed 4 bases at V and 1 base at J, with 25 bases between. CDR3 residues: CASSRATAGHHLSNTEAFF. CDR3 nucleotide sequence: TGTGCCAGCAGCCGGGCTACAGCGGGACACCACCTGTCGAACACTGAAGCTTTCTTT.

This chain joins TRBV19 and TRBJ2-5; tentative D call: TRBD1 (6 bases). V gave up 4 bases and J gave up 0 bases, with 9 bases separating them. In germline, CDR1 is LNHDA, CDR2 SQIVND (reference sequence). The CDR3 length is 14 residues. CDR3 sequence: CASSKGVNQETQYF. CDR3 coding DNA: TGTGCCAGTAGTAAGGGGGTCAACCAAGAGACCCAGTACTTC.

The V gene is TRBV18, the J gene TRBJ1-1, with D uncertain. CDR3 length equals 15 residues. The V end was cut by 6 bases, the J end by 4 bases, with 18 bases between. The germline gives CDR1 KGHSH, CDR2 LQKENI. CDR3 DNA: TGTGCCAGCTCCCCTGAGGCAGTGGATGGCACTGAAGCTTTCTTT. It encodes CASSPEAVDGTEAFF.

V gene TRBV4-1 combines with J gene TRBJ1-6; D remains unclear. V lost 0 bases, J lost 8 bases, and 14 bases lay in between. The germline CDR1 and CDR2 sequences are MGHRA and YSYEKL. The CDR3 has 16 residues. CDR3 region: CASSQDLTPPDSPLHF. CDR3 in DNA: TGCGCCAGCAGCCAAGATCTAACCCCTCCGGATTCACCCCTCCACTTT.